Following are 24 T cell receptor beta chains from one sample sequenced in a study of blood T cells in healthy people across ages. Primed by a sample-barcoded 5' primer and a J-beta primer mix, a second PCR proceeded for 7 to 11 cycles. TCRdb reprocessed the 5' RACE reads via MiXCR and lists one record per CDR3 protein. The table shows approximately 810,000 distinct CDR3 sequences, with around 28% occurring only once. The sequencing sample was made of blood. These receptors all stem from a woman aged 80 or over in good health.

This chain links TRBV5-6 with TRBJ2-6; D might be TRBD1 (5 bases). The CDR3 is 16 residues long. Germline CDR1 reads SGHDT; CDR2 reads YYEEEE. V lost 0 bases and J lost 0, with 7 bases in between. Here the CDR3 reads CASSLDQGSGANVLTF. The CDR3 DNA sequence: TGTGCCAGCAGCTTGGACCAGGGCTCTGGGGCCAACGTCCTGACTTTC. Supplemented by reference TRBV5-6 and TRBJ2-6, the full variable domain reads DAGVTQSPTHLIKTRGQQVTLRCSPKSGHDTVSWYQQALGQGPQFIFQYYEEEERQRGNFPDRFSGHQFPNYSSELNVNALLLGDSALYLCASSLDQGSGANVLTFGAGSRLTVL.

The sample holds many counts of this clonotype. This CDR3 reads CASSYTQETQYF. The CDR3 bases are TGTGCCAGCAGTTATACTCAGGAAACCCAGTACTTC. The rearrangement uses TRBV6-6 and TRBJ2-5; D is unclear. This CDR3 comprises 12 residues. Germline V gene sequence: CDR1 MNHNY, CDR2 SVGAGI (reference sequence). Trimming cost V 3 bases and J 8 bases, with 10 bases left between them.

This clonotype was detected only a few times. The chain employs TRBV5-1 and TRBJ2-4; D uncertain. Trimming removed 1 base at V and 0 bases at J, with 11 bases between. Germline loops: CDR1 SGHRS, CDR2 YFSETQ. The CDR3 extends over 16 amino acids. The CDR3 protein is CASSLSPSLAKNIQYF. Written as DNA, the CDR3 is TGCGCCAGCAGCTTGAGTCCGTCGCTAGCCAAAAACATTCAGTACTTC.

Ten or more counts support this clonotype. The chain recombines TRBV6-5 with TRBJ2-1; 7 nucleotides align to TRBD1. Germline-derived CDR1 and CDR2 are MNHEY and SVGAGI. With 6 bases clipped from V and 6 bases from J, the junction kept 5 bases outside the gene matches. This CDR3 has 13 amino acids. The CDR3 spells CASRTGNRNEQFF. CDR3 DNA sequence: TGTGCCAGCAGGACAGGGAACCGCAATGAGCAGTTCTTC.

This clonotype was observed a few times. This chain uses TRBV6-2 or TRBV6-3 with TRBJ1-5, with TRBD1 identical over 9 bases. V lost 1 base and J lost 7; bases outside the gene matches: 2. Germline CDR1 is MNHEY and CDR2 is SVGEGT. The CDR3 runs 14 residues. CDR3 region: CASSYYRGHQPQHF. The CDR3 DNA sequence: TGTGCCAGCAGTTACTACAGGGGGCACCAGCCCCAGCATTTT.

This clonotype was picked up many times. The chain joins TRBV4-3 to TRBJ2-7; 9 bases match TRBD1. V shed 0 bases and J 6 bases; nucleotides not matched to a gene: 6. Germline V gene lookup returns CDR1 LGHNA and CDR2 YSLEER. This CDR3 is built from 15 residues. CDR3 protein: CASSQDHRGPSEQYF. The DNA for the CDR3 is TGCGCCAGCAGCCAAGACCACAGGGGGCCCAGCGAGCAGTACTTC.

This sequence joins TRBV4-3 and TRBJ2-2, with D perhaps assigned TRBD1 or TRBD2 (6 bases each). CDR3 length: 17 amino acids. Looked up from germline, CDR1 is LGHNA and CDR2 is YSLEER. Trimming removed 3 bases at V and 1 base at J, with 15 bases between. CDR3 coding DNA: TGCGCCAGCAGCCACCGTCCGGGGGCGCTGAACACCGGGGAGCTGTTTTTT. This encodes CASSHRPGALNTGELFF.

This clonotype showed up many times. The rearrangement uses TRBV7-2 and TRBJ2-1; weak D call: TRBD1 (5 bases). The CDR3 runs to 15 residues. V was pared by 1 base and J by 4 bases, with 11 bases between. The germline V gene encodes CDR1 SGHTA and CDR2 FQGNSA. The CDR3 region has the DNA TGTGCCAGCAGCTTAGGAATCCAGGGTTACAATGAGCAGTTCTTC. Translating it yields CASSLGIQGYNEQFF. Filled out from reference TRBV7-2 and TRBJ2-1, the complete variable domain reads GAGVSQSPSNKVTEKGKDVELRCDPISGHTALYWYRQSLGQGLEFLIYFQGNSAPDKSGLPSDRFSAERTGGSVSTLTIQRTQQEDSAVYLCASSLGIQGYNEQFFGPGTRLTVL.

In this sample, this clonotype turned up many times. V gene TRBV10-3 combines with J gene TRBJ1-2; D call uncertain. V lost 2 bases and J 7 bases, leaving 11 bases between the germline ends. The V gene's germline CDR1 is ENHRY and CDR2 SYGVKD. CDR3 length: 13 amino acids. In DNA form, the CDR3 reads TGTGCCATCAGTGAGGAACTGGAGGGTGGCTACACCTTC. Translated: CAISEELEGGYTF.

Note on this clonotype: A clone one base away is much larger, so this may be a read error. The genes are TRBV18 and TRBJ2-1; 7 nucleotides agree with TRBD1. CDR1 KGHSH and CDR2 LQKENI come from the germline V gene. This CDR3 is 14 amino acids long. The CDR3 DNA reads as TGTACCAGCTCACCTCAGGGACAGAACAATGAGCAGTTCTTC. Protein product: CTSSPQGQNNEQFF. Full variable domain (remainder filled in from reference TRBV18 and TRBJ2-1): NAGVMQNPRHLVRRRGQEARLRCSPMKGHSHVYWYRQLPEEGLKFMVYLQKENIIDESGMPKERFSAEFPKEGPSILRIQQVVRGDSAAYFCTSSPQGQNNEQFFGPGTRLTVL.

This clonotype occurred many times. The chain has TRBV27 and TRBJ2-5; no reliable D call. Germline lookup yields CDR1 MNHEY and CDR2 SMNVEV (reference sequence). CDR3 length equals 13 residues. Deletions cut 4 bases from V and 4 bases from J, with 10 bases between. The CDR3 coding sequence is TGTGCCAGCAGTTCCCGGCGGTTAGAGACCCAGTACTTC. This sequence encodes CASSSRRLETQYF.

The rearrangement links TRBV12-3 or TRBV12-4 to TRBJ1-5; D is ambiguous. This CDR3 is 17 amino acids long. The V end lost 5 bases, the J end lost 0 bases, and 17 bases lay between the germline ends. CDR3 bases: TGTGCCAGCAGTCCCCCCCGGGCGCGGGATAGCAATCAGCCCCAGCATTTT. It encodes CASSPPRARDSNQPQHF.

Regarding this clonotype: A much larger clone sits a single nucleotide away, making a read error possible. This sequence joins TRBV10-1 and TRBJ2-7; D perhaps matches TRBD1 (6 bases). V was shortened by 4 bases and J by 7 bases, with 11 bases between the two germline ends. Germline CDR1 reads WNHNN; CDR2 reads SYGVQD (reference sequence). This CDR3 has 12 residues. CDR3 sequence reads: CASSVDSEEQYF. The CDR3 coding sequence is TGCGCCAGCAGTGTGGACAGCGAGGAGCAGTACTTC.

This clonotype was observed a handful of times. V and J are TRBV3-1 and TRBJ2-3, with D perhaps matching TRBD1 or TRBD2 (5 bases each). Trimming took 4 bases from V and 0 from J, leaving 14 bases between them. CDR3 length: 16 amino acids. Germline values: CDR1 LGHDT, CDR2 YNNKEL (reference sequence). Written as DNA, the CDR3 is TGTGCCAGCAGCCCCGAGCCGGGACCGAGCACAGATACGCAGTATTTT. This sequence encodes CASSPEPGPSTDTQYF.

This clonotype was found many times. The chain recombines TRBV7-2 with TRBJ2-7; TRBD1 matches 10 bases. This CDR3 is 15 amino acids long. CDR1 is SGHTA and CDR2 is FQGNSA in the germline V gene. V lost 5 bases and J lost 2; bases outside the gene matches: 6. In DNA form, the CDR3 reads TGTGCCAGCAGCCTAGGACAGGGGGGCGCCTACGAGCAGTACTTC. Translating it yields CASSLGQGGAYEQYF.

This clonotype was seen more than once but under ten times. J is TRBJ1-6 and V is TRBV20-1; 10 nucleotides match TRBD1. Germline assignment: CDR1 DFQATT and CDR2 SNEGSKA (reference sequence). V was clipped by 6 bases and J by 9 bases; unmatched bases: 5. The CDR3 is 13 amino acids. The CDR3 sequence is CSASRTGGSPLHF. The CDR3 region has the DNA TGCAGTGCCTCCCGGACAGGGGGTTCACCCCTCCACTTT.

This clonotype was counted many times. The chain couples TRBV20-1 to TRBJ2-5, with D perhaps matching TRBD2 (6 bases). The CDR3 loop spans 15 amino acids. Trimming cost V 4 bases and J 7 bases, with 22 bases left between them. Germline CDR1 reads DFQATT; CDR2 reads SNEGSKA (reference sequence). The CDR3: CSAISGTGKGGTQYF. The CDR3 region has the DNA TGCAGTGCTATTTCCGGGACTGGCAAGGGTGGGACCCAGTACTTC.

This clonotype was seen more than once but under ten times. The chain combines TRBV2 with TRBJ2-3, with TRBD2 matching over 9 bases. CDR3 length equals 15 residues. With 6 bases clipped from V and 1 base from J, the junction kept 5 bases outside the gene matches. CDR1 is SNHLY and CDR2 is FYNNEI in the germline V gene. CDR3: CASSRAGGGTDTQYF. The CDR3 nucleotides are TGTGCCAGCAGCAGAGCGGGGGGCGGCACAGATACGCAGTATTTT. Drawing the rest from reference TRBV2 and TRBJ2-3, the complete variable domain is EPEVTQTPSHQVTQMGQEVILRCVPISNHLYFYWYRQILGQKVEFLVSFYNNEISEKSEIFDDQFSVERPDGSNFTLKIRSTKLEDSAMYFCASSRAGGGTDTQYFGPGTRLTVL.

The chain carries TRBV24-1 and TRBJ1-5, with unresolved D. The ends were cut back, 5 bases at V and 3 bases at J, with 13 bases in the middle. Germline CDR1 and CDR2: KGHDR and SFDVKD. CDR3 length: 15 amino acids. The CDR3 nucleotides are TGTGCCACCAGTGGAGGCAGGCGGTCCAATCAGCCCCAGCATTTT. This sequence encodes CATSGGRRSNQPQHF.

V gene TRBV7-2 combines with J gene TRBJ1-5; D uncertain. Germline CDR1 SGHTA, CDR2 FQGNSA. Deletions cut 1 base from V and 1 base from J, with 8 bases between. The CDR3 contains 15 residues. The CDR3 spells CASSLGPQSNQPQHF. The CDR3 region has the DNA TGTGCCAGCAGCTTAGGTCCTCAGAGCAATCAGCCCCAGCATTTT.

Concerning this clonotype: The junction and the germline gene differ at one end; a read error may be behind it. This chain joins TRBV18 and TRBJ2-1; no clear D gene. The CDR3 has 14 amino acids. The germline CDR1 and CDR2 sequences are KGHSH and LQKENI. CDR3 sequence reads: CASSPSRAYDEQFF. CDR3 sequence (DNA): TGTGCCAGCTCACCCTCCCGGGCCTACGATGAGCAGTTCTTC.

The table lists this clonotype with a few counts. The chain is built from TRBV20-1 and TRBJ2-3, with D possibly matching TRBD2 (5 bases). The CDR3 runs to 12 residues. Trimming took 6 bases from V and 2 from J, leaving 9 bases between them. The germline gives CDR1 DFQATT, CDR2 SNEGSKA (reference sequence). The CDR3 DNA sequence: TGCAGTGCGGAGCGGATCACAGATACGCAGTATTTT. Translation gives CSAERITDTQYF.

Turning to this clonotype: A much larger clone lies a single base off, so this may be a read error. CDR3 DNA sequence: TGTGCCAGCAGCAGTCTAGCGGGGTCCTACAATGAGCGGTTCTTC. It encodes CASSSLAGSYNERFF. This chain uses TRBV28 with TRBJ2-1, with TRBD2 matching 9 bases. Germline CDR1 and CDR2: MDHEN and SYDVKM. The CDR3 spans 15 residues.

Notes on this clonotype: With a much larger clone just one base away, this may be a read error. This chain links TRBV19 with TRBJ1-2, with 9 nucleotides matching TRBD1. Germline V gene lookup returns CDR1 LNHDA and CDR2 SQIVND (reference sequence). The CDR3 is 14 amino acids. CDR3 protein: CASRRQGVNCGYTF. For the CDR3, the DNA is TGTGCCAGTAGGAGACAGGGGGTCAACTGTGGCTACACCTTC.